This T cell receptor beta chain was captured by sequencing in a study of blood T cells in healthy people across ages. Study-wide background: The template switching approach captured approximately one barcoded beta molecule for every two T cells.

The CDR3 length is 14 residues. After removal of 5 bases from V and 6 bases from J, the junction contained 6 bases not matched to a gene. Germline CDR1 MNHEY, CDR2 SVGEGT. This clonotype has more than one count but fewer than ten. The antigen is not known. Study results and limitations: Researchers report that TCR beta diversity correlated strongly with naive T cell percentage.

A second PCR of about 6 to 11 cycles used a sample-barcoded 5' primer and a J-beta primer mix. Each cDNA molecule, via a template-switch adaptor with 12 random nucleotides, was tagged. MiXCR was run by TCRdb on the 5' RACE reads, yielding one entry per CDR3 protein. The sample holds about 900,000 distinct CDR3 sequences, around 46% seen once. Material: blood. The TCR sequence derives from a man aged 30-40 years in good health. V gene TRBV6-2 or TRBV6-3 combines with J gene TRBJ2-3; 9 positions agree with TRBD2. The CDR3 DNA follows: TGTGCCAGCAGTAATAGCGGGGGAGTTGATACGCAGTATTTT. Translated, it gives CASSNSGGVDTQYF.